This TCR beta chain stems from a study of OX40 agonist ivuxolimab in advanced cancers. This clone appeared once. What it binds is unknown. Findings and caveats of the study: Expanded peripheral T cells had an undetermined antigen specificity.

Germline CDR1 LNHDA, CDR2 SQIVND (reference sequence). The CDR3 extends over 15 amino acids. The V end lost 0 bases, the J end lost 7 bases, and 13 bases lay between the germline ends. Profiled with immunoSEQ multiplex PCR; TCRdb holds only in-frame clones, not every one. The data contain 70,000 to 80,000 clones, roughly 80% of them seen just once; the ten biggest clones take up roughly 4.8%. Sequences were derived from CD4+ or CD8+ T cells sorted from blood, sampled in a trial of the OX40 agonist ivuxolimab. The rearrangement joins TRBV19 to TRBJ1-5, with D possibly TRBD1 on 5 matching bases. This sequence originates from an adult with an advanced solid tumor such as melanoma, head and neck, liver or kidney cancer. The CDR3 loop reads CASSIDLGGIQPQHF. Here the CDR3 DNA reads TGTGCCAGTAGTATAGATCTCGGGGGAATACAGCCCCAGCATTTT.